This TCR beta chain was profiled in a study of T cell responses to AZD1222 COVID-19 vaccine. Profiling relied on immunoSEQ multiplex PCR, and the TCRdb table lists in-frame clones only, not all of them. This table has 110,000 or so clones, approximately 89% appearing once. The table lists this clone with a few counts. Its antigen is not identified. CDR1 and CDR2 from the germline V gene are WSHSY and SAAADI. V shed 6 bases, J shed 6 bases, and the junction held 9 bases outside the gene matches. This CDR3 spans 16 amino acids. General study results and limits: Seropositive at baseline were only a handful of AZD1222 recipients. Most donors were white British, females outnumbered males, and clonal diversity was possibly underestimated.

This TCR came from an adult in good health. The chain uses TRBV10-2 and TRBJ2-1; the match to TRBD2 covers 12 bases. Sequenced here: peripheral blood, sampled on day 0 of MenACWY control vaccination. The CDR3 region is CASSTSGGPAANEQFF. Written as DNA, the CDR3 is TGCGCCAGCAGCACTAGCGGGGGGCCCGCGGCCAATGAGCAGTTCTTC.